Listed below are T cell receptor beta chains from one sample, sequenced in a study of T cell repertoires in cytomegalovirus infection. TCRdb fed the reads into MiXCR, producing one record per CDR3 protein. This sample yields 100,000 to 150,000 distinct CDR3 sequences, of which about 24% are seen a single time; roughly 35% belongs to the top ten. Antigens for these TCRs are unknown. Sequencing was carried out using PBMCs, sequenced either directly or after in vitro stimulation (not recorded which). The receptors originated from a human donor in good health (CMV status not recorded). Some clones in this sample may be carry-over from other donors' samples. The CDR3 runs from the conserved cysteine through the conserved F or W. The D gene is left open where the match is weak. Where a row states a size, it is once, few, many or the class of an expanded clone; other rows omit it.

j_gene,d_gene,v_gene,abundance,CDR3aa,CDR3nt
TRBJ2-1,.,TRBV9,.,CASSVDGGLNSRFF,TGTGCCAGCAGCGTAGACGGGGGCCTAAACAGTCGGTTCTTC
TRBJ2-5,.,TRBV4-1,.,CASSRRLDSTFFQETQYF,TGCGCCAGCAGCCGGCGTCTAGATTCCACGTTCTTCCAAGAGACCCAGTACTTC
TRBJ1-1,.,TRBV4-1,few,CASSQPPESGWTEAFF,TGCGCCAGCAGCCAACCCCCCGAAAGCGGGTGGACTGAAGCTTTCTTT
TRBJ2-3,TRBD2,TRBV7-2,many,CASNILAGVYTDTQYF,TGTGCCAGCAACATACTAGCGGGAGTGTACACAGATACGCAGTATTTT
TRBJ2-4,.,TRBV19,few,CASSGPGLAKNIQYF,TGTGCCAGTAGCGGACCTGGTCTAGCCAAAAACATTCAGTACTTC
TRBJ1-1,.,TRBV20-1,.,CSARTGSSTEAFF,TGCAGTGCTAGAACCGGGTCGAGCACTGAAGCTTTCTTT
TRBJ1-2,.,TRBV6-5,.,CASSYGGLYGYTF,TGTGCCAGCAGTTACGGTGGCCTCTATGGCTACACCTTC
TRBJ2-3,.,TRBV18,.,CASSPDSFLDTQYF,TGTGCCAGCTCACCGGACAGTTTCTTAGATACGCAGTATTTT
TRBJ2-5,.,TRBV7-2,many,CASSLGGAGRETQYF,TGTGCCAGCAGCTTAGGAGGGGCAGGGAGAGAGACCCAGTACTTC
TRBJ2-1,.,TRBV11-2,many,CASSFQAEQFF,TGTGCCAGCAGCTTTCAAGCGGAGCAGTTCTTC
TRBJ2-1,TRBD2,TRBV6-4,few,CASSPGTSGDEQFF,TGTGCCAGCAGTCCCGGGACTAGCGGGGATGAGCAGTTCTTC
TRBJ1-3,.,TRBV9,few,CASSVVGEVNTIYF,TGTGCCAGCAGCGTAGTCGGGGAAGTAAACACCATATATTTT
TRBJ1-5,TRBD1,TRBV12-3/TRBV12-4,.,CASRTGGNQPQHF,TGTGCCAGCCGGACAGGGGGCAATCAGCCCCAGCATTTT
TRBJ1-1,.,TRBV7-9,.,CASSGGSGVTEAFF,TGTGCCAGCAGCGGGGGGTCCGGGGTCACTGAAGCTTTCTTT
TRBJ1-4,.,TRBV9,many,CASSVGGQLNEKLFF,TGTGCCAGCAGCGTAGGCGGACAGCTTAATGAAAAACTGTTTTTT
TRBJ2-2,.,TRBV5-4,.,CASSDDRRNTGELFF,TGTGCCAGCAGCGACGACAGGCGGAACACCGGGGAGCTGTTTTTT
TRBJ2-7,.,TRBV11-2,.,CASSLVGGQGSEQYF,TGTGCCAGCAGCTTAGTGGGTGGACAAGGCTCCGAGCAGTACTTC
TRBJ2-4,TRBD2,TRBV5-4,.,CASSSGTSGTGGRNLAKNIQYF,TGTGCCAGCAGCTCCGGGACTAGCGGGACGGGGGGGCGTAACCTAGCCAAAAACATTCAGTACTTC
TRBJ2-3,TRBD2,TRBV28,few,CASSRSGIEGDTQYF,TGTGCCAGCAGTCGTAGCGGGATAGAGGGGGATACGCAGTATTTT
TRBJ2-7,.,TRBV20-1,few,CSARPPQVGTGIVEQYF,TGCAGTGCTAGACCGCCCCAAGTAGGGACCGGCATCGTCGAGCAGTACTTC
TRBJ1-1,.,TRBV11-2,.,CASGTKQGIQALF,TGTGCCAGCGGGACAAAACAGGGAATACAAGCTCTCTTT
TRBJ2-5,.,TRBV18,.,CASSPPGARWTQYF,TGTGCCAGCTCACCACCGGGGGCCAGATGGACCCAGTACTTC
TRBJ2-1,TRBD2,TRBV7-9,.,CASSFSGRAREQFF,TGTGCCAGCAGCTTTAGCGGGAGGGCCCGTGAGCAGTTCTTC
TRBJ1-1,.,TRBV12-3/TRBV12-4,.,CASRPSLGTEAFF,TGTGCCAGCAGACCGTCTTTGGGGACTGAAGCTTTCTTT
TRBJ1-2,TRBD1,TRBV28,.,CASSLWRTGEGYTF,TGTGCCAGCAGTTTATGGAGGACAGGGGAAGGCTACACCTTC
TRBJ2-1,.,TRBV11-2,many,CASGLGVYNEQFF,TGTGCCAGCGGTCTGGGGGTCTACAATGAGCAGTTCTTC
TRBJ1-1,.,TRBV7-2,many,CASSRQTAMNTEAFF,TGTGCCAGCAGCAGACAGACAGCCATGAACACTGAAGCTTTCTTT
TRBJ2-5,TRBD1,TRBV5-1,.,CASSTSGQGVTWETQYF,TGCGCCAGCAGCACTTCTGGACAGGGGGTTACTTGGGAGACCCAGTACTTC